One and the same sample provided the 30 T cell receptor beta chains below, sequenced in a study of patients and donors after allogeneic stem cell transplantation. TCRdb redid the calling of the RT-PCR reads with MiXCR, one entry per CDR3 protein. The sample consists of approximately 220,000 distinct CDR3 sequences, around 40% of them appearing once. Material: blood, either unsorted or a sorted T cell fraction (not recorded which). These receptors came from a human donor who was either an allogeneic HSCT recipient or a stem cell or donor lymphocyte infusion donor (not recorded which). It is not recorded whose cells these are; they may come from a transplant donor.

The rearrangement uses TRBV5-5 and TRBJ2-7, with 13 nucleotides matching TRBD2. CDR1 is SGHKS and CDR2 is YYEKEE in the germline V gene (reference sequence). The CDR3 covers 16 residues. The junction had 7 bases not matched to a gene; V was cut back by 4 bases and J by 3 bases. CDR3 loop: CASSAGLAGALYEQYF. The DNA for the CDR3 is TGTGCCAGCAGCGCCGGACTAGCGGGGGCCCTCTACGAGCAGTACTTC.

This clonotype was detected ten times or more. The rearrangement uses TRBV18 and TRBJ1-5, with D perhaps TRBD1 (5 bases). Deletions cut 3 bases from V and 0 bases from J, with 6 bases between. Germline loops: CDR1 KGHSH, CDR2 LQKENI. There are 14 residues in the CDR3. CDR3 in DNA: TGTGCCAGCTCACCTCAGGGTAGCAATCAGCCCCAGCATTTT. Translating it yields CASSPQGSNQPQHF.

This rearrangement joins TRBV5-1 to TRBJ2-7; 7 bases fit TRBD2. Unmatched junction bases numbered 3, after V lost 5 bases and J lost 7 bases. The germline CDR1 and CDR2 sequences are SGHRS and YFSETQ. This CDR3 has 11 amino acids. The CDR3 sequence: CASRLGREQYF. The CDR3 nucleotides read TGCGCCAGCAGGCTCGGGAGGGAGCAGTACTTC.

The rearrangement joins TRBV7-9 to TRBJ1-2; 7 nucleotides match TRBD1. Germline values: CDR1 SEHNR, CDR2 FQNEAQ (reference sequence). CDR3 size: 15 residues. Unmatched junction bases numbered 14, after V lost 5 bases and J lost 8 bases. The DNA for the CDR3 is TGTGCCAGCAGCAAAATACCCACAGGGGAGGCCGGCTACACCTTC. This codes for CASSKIPTGEAGYTF.

This clonotype was seen just once. The chain links TRBV5-1 to TRBJ2-2; D is possibly TRBD1 or TRBD2 (5 bases each). This CDR3 is built from 16 residues. Germline-derived CDR1 and CDR2 are SGHRS and YFSETQ. The V end was cut by 6 bases, the J end by 4 bases, with 19 bases between. CDR3: CASTPYRGVGTGELFF. CDR3 DNA sequence: TGCGCCAGCACCCCTTATCGGGGCGTCGGCACCGGGGAGCTGTTTTTT.

This clonotype was recorded a few times. This chain connects TRBV6-6 to TRBJ1-2; 10 nucleotides match TRBD1. In germline, CDR1 is MNHNY, CDR2 SVGAGI (reference sequence). The CDR3 length is 17 residues. The V and J ends lost 7 bases and 4 bases, in that order; junction bases with no gene match: 15. In DNA, the CDR3 is TGTGCCAGCACAAATGGGACAGGGGAAATCTCGTTCTATGGCTACACCTTC. The encoded protein is CASTNGTGEISFYGYTF.

This clonotype was detected only a few times. The V and J genes are TRBV6-5 and TRBJ2-7, with 8 nucleotides matching TRBD1. Trimming removed 0 bases from V and 1 base from J; junction bases left unmatched: 5. The CDR3 loop spans 16 amino acids. Germline lookup yields CDR1 MNHEY and CDR2 SVGAGI. CDR3 loop: CASSYSFRQGSYEQYF. CDR3 DNA: TGTGCCAGCAGTTACTCCTTTAGACAGGGGTCCTACGAGCAGTACTTC.

V usage is TRBV19 and J usage is TRBJ2-1, with D possibly being TRBD2 (6 bases). The CDR3 is made up of 14 amino acids. Germline-derived CDR1 and CDR2 are LNHDA and SQIVND (reference sequence). V lost 0 bases to trimming and J lost 7 bases, with 10 bases between them. The chain's CDR3 is CASSIELARNEQFF. CDR3 DNA sequence: TGTGCCAGTAGTATAGAACTAGCTCGGAATGAGCAGTTCTTC.

V gene TRBV20-1 combines with J gene TRBJ2-1; D uncertain. Germline-derived CDR1 and CDR2 are DFQATT and SNEGSKA (reference sequence). The CDR3 spans 14 residues. V lost 1 base and J lost 9, with 16 bases in between. The DNA of the CDR3 is TGCAGTGCTAGAGTAGGGCTATTCCCCATTGAGCAGTTCTTC. Its protein product is CSARVGLFPIEQFF.

This clonotype occurred a few times. The gene calls are TRBV12-3 or TRBV12-4 and TRBJ2-5; TRBD1 or TRBD2 may be the D gene (6 bases each). This CDR3 has 15 amino acids. V lost 3 bases and J 5 bases, leaving 16 bases between the germline ends. The CDR3 spells CASSFVGGLWETQYF. CDR3 coding DNA: TGTGCCAGCAGTTTCGTGGGGGGCCTATGGGAGACCCAGTACTTC.

CDR3 amino acids: CASSVATGGLAWDTQYF. The CDR3 bases are TGTGCCAGCAGCGTAGCTACTGGAGGACTAGCTTGGGATACGCAGTATTTT. The chain has TRBV9 and TRBJ2-3; 8 positions match TRBD2. This CDR3 region has 17 residues. The junction had 12 bases not matched to a gene; V was cut back by 0 bases and J by 6 bases. The germline V gene has CDR1 SGDLS and CDR2 YYNGEE.

This chain joins TRBV12-3 or TRBV12-4 and TRBJ1-1; TRBD1 agrees at 8 bases. The CDR3 extends over 14 amino acids. V shed 8 bases, J shed 0 bases, and the junction held 5 bases outside the gene matches. CDR3 in DNA: TGTGCCAGCCGGACAGGGTCTATGAACACTGAAGCTTTCTTT. This codes for CASRTGSMNTEAFF.

The sample holds a few counts of this clonotype. J is TRBJ2-7 and V is TRBV12-3 or TRBV12-4, with D possibly TRBD1 on 6 matching bases. The CDR3 consists of 16 residues. With 3 bases removed from V and 3 bases from J, the gap between germline ends came to 18 bases. CDR3: CASSFSPGQMFYEQYF. The CDR3 DNA is TGTGCCAGCAGTTTTTCGCCGGGACAAATGTTCTACGAGCAGTACTTC.

A few counts support this clonotype. This rearrangement joins TRBV18 to TRBJ1-2, with 8 bases matching TRBD1. V dropped 6 bases and J dropped 2; count of bases not matched to a gene: 5. The length of the CDR3 is 14 residues. In germline, CDR1 is KGHSH, CDR2 LQKENI. CDR3 DNA: TGTGCCAGCTCGAGGGACAGGCGGAACTATGGCTACACCTTC. Translating it yields CASSRDRRNYGYTF.

The chain is built from TRBV12-3 or TRBV12-4 and TRBJ2-3; a weak D match, TRBD2 (6 bases). The CDR3 covers 14 residues. V was clipped by 3 bases and J by 4 bases, with 11 bases between them. The DNA of the CDR3 is TGTGCCAGCAGTTTTAAGGGAGGATCAGATACGCAGTATTTT. This translates into CASSFKGGSDTQYF.

The rearrangement uses TRBV24-1 and TRBJ1-1; D may be TRBD1 (5 bases). Trimming took 2 bases from V and 3 from J, leaving 9 bases between them. Germline lookup yields CDR1 KGHDR and CDR2 SFDVKD. CDR3 size: 14 residues. The CDR3 here is CATSDWGPDTEAFF. The CDR3 nucleotides are TGTGCCACCAGTGATTGGGGACCGGACACTGAAGCTTTCTTT.

This sequence joins TRBV15 and TRBJ2-3; no clear D. Trimming pared 0 bases from V and 8 bases from J, leaving 6 bases between. Germline values: CDR1 LNHNV, CDR2 YYDKDF (reference sequence). The length of the CDR3 is 12 residues. This chain's CDR3 is CATSRDESTQYF. The CDR3 coding sequence is TGTGCCACCAGCAGAGACGAGAGTACGCAGTATTTT.

The sample holds a few counts of this clonotype. This sequence joins TRBV20-1 and TRBJ1-1, with D possibly being TRBD1 (5 bases). This CDR3 is 14 amino acids long. The germline V and J ends were trimmed by 1 base and 5 bases, with 14 bases remaining between them. Germline V gene data show CDR1 as DFQATT and CDR2 as SNEGSKA (reference sequence). As DNA, the CDR3 is TGCAGTGCTAGAGCTGCAGGGTCGGTGACTGAAGCTTTCTTT. Translation: CSARAAGSVTEAFF.

In nucleotides, the CDR3 is TGTGCCAGCAGCCGGAGAGGCAGGGGGCACACTGAAGCTTTCTTT. The encoded protein is CASSRRGRGHTEAFF. The V call is TRBV5-5, the J call TRBJ1-1, with TRBD1 matching over 8 bases. The junction had 8 bases not matched to a gene; V was cut back by 4 bases and J by 3 bases. The CDR3 sequence is 15 residues long. CDR1 is SGHKS, CDR2 YYEKEE, per germline (reference sequence).

The chain couples TRBV10-3 to TRBJ1-1; unclear D gene. This CDR3 region has 14 residues. CDR1 is ENHRY and CDR2 is SYGVKD in the germline V gene. Trimming removed 2 bases at V and 2 bases at J, with 9 bases between. Here the CDR3 DNA reads TGTGCCATCAGTGAGGGCCAGGTTAACACTGAAGCTTTCTTT. It is translated as CAISEGQVNTEAFF.

The genes are TRBV9 and TRBJ2-5; D is unclear. Between the trimmed V and J ends, which lost 3 bases and 5 bases, there was a span of 14 bases. CDR1 SGDLS and CDR2 YYNGEE come from the germline V gene. The CDR3 spans 14 residues. The CDR3 nucleotides are TGTGCCAGCAGCGCCTCACCCTTCCTGGAGACCCAGTACTTC. Protein sequence: CASSASPFLETQYF.

V and J are TRBV9 and TRBJ2-7; the match to TRBD2 covers 7 bases. Trimming took 0 bases from V and 0 from J; bases not matched to a gene: 3. Germline-derived CDR1 and CDR2 are SGDLS and YYNGEE. The CDR3 totals 15 residues. The CDR3 bases are TGTGCCAGCAGCGTAGGAGCGGGATTCTCCTACGAGCAGTACTTC. Residues: CASSVGAGFSYEQYF.

This clonotype has only a few counts. The J gene is TRBJ1-3, the V gene TRBV5-5; TRBD1 is a possible D gene (5 bases). The CDR3 is made up of 15 amino acids. The germline CDR1 and CDR2 sequences are SGHKS and YYEKEE (reference sequence). V gave up 3 bases and J gave up 1 base, with 11 bases separating them. Here the CDR3 reads CASSSSDRSGNTIYF. The CDR3 bases are TGTGCCAGCAGCTCCAGTGACAGATCTGGAAACACCATATATTTT.

The chain has TRBV6-6 and TRBJ2-7; D uncertain. Trimming left V 5 bases short and J 2 bases short, with 7 bases between. The CDR3 is 12 amino acids. Germline values: CDR1 MNHNY, CDR2 SVGAGI (reference sequence). Here the CDR3 reads CASSQRAYEQYF. CDR3 DNA: TGTGCCAGCAGTCAAAGAGCCTACGAGCAGTACTTC.

The chain carries TRBV5-1 and TRBJ2-1; no definite D call. Germline V gene data show CDR1 as SGHRS and CDR2 as YFSETQ. The V gene lost 1 base and the J gene lost 2 bases, with 10 bases spanning the gap. The CDR3 runs 15 residues. Here the CDR3 reads CASSLSDGAYNEQFF. In DNA, the CDR3 is TGCGCCAGCAGCTTGTCAGACGGAGCCTACAATGAGCAGTTCTTC.

This clonotype was found a few times. Written as DNA, the CDR3 is TGCGCCAGCAGCCAGTACCCTTGGGGTGAAGCTTTCTTT. It encodes CASSQYPWGEAFF. This chain links TRBV4-3 with TRBJ1-1, with unresolved D. Trimming removed 3 bases from V and 7 bases from J, with 12 bases in between. In germline, CDR1 is LGHNA, CDR2 YSLEER. The CDR3 covers 13 residues.

This clonotype was observed a handful of times. V gene TRBV21-1 combines with J gene TRBJ1-3; the tabulated D call, TRBD1, remains unverified against the DNA. TRBV21-1 is recorded as a pseudogene. The CDR3 extends over 20 amino acids. The DNA for the CDR3 is TGTGCCAGCAGCGCCCCAAGGCCCCCGCCGCATCCTCACTCTGGAAACACCATATATTTT. Its translation is CASSAPRPPPHPHSGNTIYF.

This chain uses TRBV20-1 with TRBJ1-2; D remains ambiguous. Germline V gene sequence: CDR1 DFQATT, CDR2 SNEGSKA (reference sequence). The CDR3 runs to 14 residues. With 4 bases removed from V and 0 bases from J, the gap between germline ends came to 12 bases. The CDR3 reads CSATRRASNYGYTF. The CDR3 nucleotides read TGCAGTGCTACCCGACGGGCATCTAACTATGGCTACACCTTC.

This chain uses TRBV11-3 with TRBJ1-6; 10 bases map to TRBD1. This CDR3 comprises 18 residues. Germline CDR1 reads SGHNT; CDR2 reads YENEEA. Trimming removed 3 bases from V and 2 bases from J; junction bases left unmatched: 7. The CDR3 DNA is TGTGCCAGCAGCTTGGGACAGGGGTTGATTGCCTATAATTCACCCCTCCACTTT. Its translation: CASSLGQGLIAYNSPLHF.

This clonotype was found a few times. The gene calls are TRBV27 and TRBJ1-1, with D possibly TRBD1 on 5 matching bases. Looked up from germline, CDR1 is MNHEY and CDR2 is SMNVEV (reference sequence). This CDR3 is built from 13 residues. The V end was cut by 4 bases, the J end by 1 base, with 7 bases between. DNA for the CDR3: TGTGCCAGCAGTTCCGGGGCGAACACTGAAGCTTTCTTT. It yields the protein CASSSGANTEAFF.